A single sample gave rise to the 27 T cell receptor beta chains below, sequenced in a study of T cell changes during pregnancy in multiple sclerosis. Clones were sequenced by immunoSEQ multiplex PCR, and TCRdb holds only the in-frame ones, with some missing. The sample shows 39,000 or so clones, over 90% of them seen only once. Source: CD4+ T cells from peripheral blood mononuclear cells, taken after pregnancy. The receptors come from a female donor in good health, enrolled as a control in a pregnancy study.

The chain combines TRBV4-2 with TRBJ1-2, with D unclear. Germline assignment: CDR1 LGHNA and CDR2 YNFKEQ. V lost 0 bases and J 2 bases, leaving 13 bases between the germline ends. The CDR3 runs 16 residues. The CDR3 here is CASSQDWAGSNYGYTF. As DNA, the CDR3 is TGTGCCAGCAGCCAAGATTGGGCAGGATCCAACTATGGCTACACCTTC.

V is TRBV5-4 and J is TRBJ1-4; TRBD1 matches 7 bases. Germline CDR1 SGHNT, CDR2 YYREEE (reference sequence). The CDR3 loop spans 12 amino acids. V shed 7 bases and J 10 bases; nucleotides not matched to a gene: 7. The CDR3 coding sequence is TGTGCCAGCCATGACAGGGACCGAAAACTGTTTTTT. Its protein product is CASHDRDRKLFF.

This clone was detected only once. The rearrangement links TRBV10-3 to TRBJ1-1; D unclear. V lost 4 bases and J 0 bases, leaving 15 bases between the germline ends. Germline V gene sequence: CDR1 ENHRY, CDR2 SYGVKD. This CDR3 has 16 amino acids. CDR3 DNA sequence: TGTGCCATCAGTGGTATCGGTCCATCTGTGAACACTGAAGCTTTCTTT. Translated, it gives CAISGIGPSVNTEAFF.

The chain carries TRBV6-6 and TRBJ1-2, with D possibly matching TRBD1 (6 bases). The CDR3 spans 14 residues. Germline V gives CDR1 MNHNY, CDR2 SVGAGI (reference sequence). V lost 7 bases, J lost 8 bases, and 20 bases lay in between. The CDR3 is CASTPRGDIGGYTF. In DNA form, the CDR3 reads TGTGCCAGCACCCCCCGGGGGGACATCGGGGGCTACACCTTC.

The table lists this clone with a count of one. This rearrangement joins TRBV18 to TRBJ2-7; D ambiguous. Germline CDR1 is KGHSH and CDR2 is LQKENI. V lost 5 bases to trimming and J lost 0 bases, with 5 bases between them. This CDR3 is built from 12 residues. Here the CDR3 reads CASSASSYEQYF. The CDR3 DNA reads TGTGCCAGCTCAGCGAGCTCCTACGAGCAGTACTTC. Supplemented by reference TRBV18 and TRBJ2-7, the full variable domain reads NAGVMQNPRHLVRRRGQEARLRCSPMKGHSHVYWYRQLPEEGLKFMVYLQKENIIDESGMPKERFSAEFPKEGPSILRIQQVVRGDSAAYFCASSASSYEQYFGPGTRLTVT.

The chain combines TRBV23-1 with TRBJ2-3, with 9 bases that match TRBD2. TRBV23-1 is identified as an open reading frame with a role that is uncertain. The length of the CDR3 is 19 residues. Germline trimming cut 0 bases from V and 1 base from J; bases unmatched to any gene: 11. The CDR3 protein is CASSQSLLVRTSGTDTQYF. DNA of the CDR3: TGCGCCAGCAGTCAATCGCTTCTCGTACGGACTAGCGGCACAGATACGCAGTATTTT.

The CDR3 region has the DNA TGTGCCAGCAGCCCGGGACTAGCGAGTTCCTACAATGAGCAGTTCTTC. Translated, it gives CASSPGLASSYNEQFF. V usage is TRBV5-4 and J usage is TRBJ2-1, with 10 bases aligning to TRBD2. CDR1 and CDR2 (germline): SGHNT, YYREEE (reference sequence). J gave up 1 base and V 4 bases, and 5 bases lay outside the gene matches. CDR3 size: 16 residues.

The chain recombines TRBV7-9 with TRBJ2-1, with 7 bases aligning to TRBD2. This CDR3 contains 15 residues. Per the germline V gene, CDR1 is SEHNR and CDR2 is FQNEAQ (reference sequence). Trimming at V came to 10 bases and at J to 3 bases, leaving 12 bases not matched to a gene. CDR3 in amino acids: CATQEAGLHYNEQFF. CDR3 in DNA: TGTGCCACCCAGGAAGCGGGACTCCACTACAATGAGCAGTTCTTC.

This chain uses TRBV4-1 with TRBJ2-6; 7 bases are shared with TRBD2. Germline V gene lookup returns CDR1 MGHRA and CDR2 YSYEKL. V was pared by 1 base and J by 0 bases, with 9 bases of the junction left unmatched. This CDR3 contains 19 residues. The CDR3 DNA reads as TGCGCCAGCAGCCAAGGGGGGGGACGGGACCTCTCTGGGGCCAACGTCCTGACTTTC. As protein: CASSQGGGRDLSGANVLTF.

This chain links TRBV19 with TRBJ2-1, with TRBD1 matching over 9 bases. This CDR3 comprises 17 residues. With 3 bases clipped from V and 8 bases from J, the junction kept 14 bases outside the gene matches. The V gene's germline CDR1 is LNHDA and CDR2 SQIVND (reference sequence). Here the CDR3 reads CASSMGSGQGFRDEQFF. For the CDR3, the DNA is TGTGCCAGTAGTATGGGTTCGGGACAGGGCTTTCGGGATGAGCAGTTCTTC.

This clone was detected once. This chain links TRBV30 with TRBJ2-7; D uncertain. V lost 0 bases to trimming and J lost 6 bases, with 6 bases between them. This CDR3 contains 11 residues. CDR1 is GTSNPN and CDR2 is SVGIG in the germline V gene (reference sequence). CDR3 DNA: TGTGCCTGGAGTGTACTTGGCGAGCAGTACTTC. Translating it yields CAWSVLGEQYF.

The J gene is TRBJ2-3, the V gene TRBV30, with D perhaps TRBD1 (7 bases). The V and J ends lost 0 bases and 3 bases respectively, with 13 bases between them. CDR1 is GTSNPN, CDR2 SVGIG, per germline (reference sequence). The CDR3 loop spans 15 amino acids. The chain's CDR3 is CAWSVGRGATDTQYF. CDR3 DNA sequence: TGTGCCTGGAGTGTCGGCAGGGGGGCGACAGATACGCAGTATTTT.

V and J are TRBV6-1 and TRBJ2-6; weak D call: TRBD1 (6 bases). Trimming cost V 1 base and J 13 bases, with 14 bases left between them. The germline CDR1 and CDR2 sequences are MNHNS and SASEGT. CDR3 length equals 14 residues. This CDR3 reads CASSEEQGKGVLTF. The DNA of the CDR3 is TGTGCCAGCAGTGAAGAACAGGGCAAAGGAGTCCTGACTTTC.

This chain links TRBV6-5 with TRBJ2-7; possibly TRBD1 for D (6 bases). The CDR3 consists of 13 residues. Germline V gene lookup returns CDR1 MNHEY and CDR2 SVGAGI. V lost 5 bases and J 6 bases, leaving 14 bases between the germline ends. CDR3 DNA sequence: TGTGCCAGCAGTACCCTTGAAGGGGGCGAGCAGTACTTC. Amino acids: CASSTLEGGEQYF.

The gene calls are TRBV6-6 and TRBJ1-2; a possible D gene is TRBD1 (6 bases). CDR3 length equals 14 residues. Germline assignment: CDR1 MNHNY and CDR2 SVGAGI (reference sequence). Between the trimmed V and J ends, which lost 2 bases and 0 bases, there was a span of 7 bases. The CDR3, as DNA: TGTGCCAGCAGTTACGGGACAACTAACTATGGCTACACCTTC. Its translation is CASSYGTTNYGYTF.

This clone was seen only a few times. This chain uses TRBV9 with TRBJ1-1; no clear D. CDR1 is SGDLS and CDR2 is YYNGEE in the germline V gene. CDR3 length: 14 residues. Trimming took off 3 bases at V and 1 base at J, with 10 bases between the two ends. The CDR3 DNA reads TGTGCCAGCAGCGCCCACCTCAGGAACACTGAAGCTTTCTTT. Translated, it gives CASSAHLRNTEAFF.

Comment on this clone: The sample holds other DNA sequences that translate to the same CDR3. The chain recombines TRBV5-1 with TRBJ1-4, with TRBD1 as a possible D gene (5 bases). The germline V and J ends were trimmed by 5 bases and 0 bases, with 5 bases remaining between them. From germline, CDR1 is SGHRS and CDR2 YFSETQ. The CDR3 extends over 13 amino acids. The CDR3 spells CASRTATNEKLFF. The CDR3, as DNA: TGCGCCAGCAGGACAGCAACTAATGAAAAACTGTTTTTT. The entire variable domain, with the rest obtained from reference TRBV5-1 and TRBJ1-4, is as follows: KAGVTQTPRYLIKTRGQQVTLSCSPISGHRSVSWYQQTPGQGLQFLFEYFSETQRNKGNFPGRFSGRQFSNSRSEMNVSTLELGDSALYLCASRTATNEKLFFGSGTQLSVL.

The chain recombines TRBV30 with TRBJ2-7; 8 bases align to TRBD1. Per the germline V gene, CDR1 is GTSNPN and CDR2 is SVGIG (reference sequence). Trimming took 5 bases from V and 12 from J; bases not matched to a gene: 21. The CDR3 spans 15 residues. CDR3 in amino acids: CAWDRGSVRRDGGYF. CDR3 sequence (DNA): TGTGCCTGGGACAGGGGTTCTGTACGGCGGGACGGCGGGTACTTC.

This chain uses TRBV12-5 with TRBJ1-4; 8 positions match TRBD1. The germline gives CDR1 LGHNT, CDR2 FRNRAP. The CDR3 has 14 residues. With 8 bases clipped from V and 6 bases from J, the junction kept 8 bases outside the gene matches. This CDR3 reads CASKAGGPDEKLFF. CDR3 sequence (DNA): TGTGCTAGTAAGGCAGGGGGCCCGGATGAAAAACTGTTTTTT.

V gene TRBV6-5 combines with J gene TRBJ2-1; tentatively, D is TRBD2 (6 bases). This CDR3 has 13 residues. Trimming left V 4 bases short and J 6 bases short, with 10 bases between. The V gene's germline CDR1 is MNHEY and CDR2 SVGAGI. CDR3: CASSSGAPNEQFF. CDR3 DNA sequence: TGTGCCAGCAGTTCGGGAGCCCCCAATGAGCAGTTCTTC.

This chain joins TRBV7-6 and TRBJ2-1, with a tentative D call TRBD1 (5 bases). V gave up 5 bases and J gave up 1 base, with 15 bases separating them. Germline V CDR1 and CDR2: SGHVS, FNYEAQ. The CDR3 loop spans 16 amino acids. The CDR3: CASSPDRTNSYNEQFF. In DNA form, the CDR3 reads TGTGCCAGCAGCCCAGACAGAACCAATTCCTACAATGAGCAGTTCTTC.

This chain connects TRBV7-8 to TRBJ1-1; the D gene is possibly TRBD1 (6 bases). CDR3 length equals 15 residues. The V and J ends lost 3 bases and 1 base respectively, with 12 bases between them. Looked up from germline, CDR1 is SGHVS and CDR2 is FQNEAQ. In nucleotides, the CDR3 is TGTGCCAGCAGCTTTACCGGGACAAAGAACACTGAAGCTTTCTTT. Amino acid sequence: CASSFTGTKNTEAFF.

The chain employs TRBV2 and TRBJ2-7; 8 positions match TRBD2. The germline CDR1 and CDR2 sequences are SNHLY and FYNNEI. Trimming cost V 1 base and J 4 bases; bases outside gene matches: 3. This CDR3 comprises 14 residues. The CDR3 is CASSEGGLAYEQYF. CDR3 nucleotide sequence: TGTGCCAGCAGTGAAGGAGGACTAGCTTACGAGCAGTACTTC.

The V gene is TRBV30, the J gene TRBJ2-3; 9 positions agree with TRBD2. The J segment lost 2 bases and the V segment lost 5 bases, leaving 8 bases of the junction unmatched. This CDR3 has 15 residues. CDR1 and CDR2 (germline): GTSNPN, SVGIG (reference sequence). CDR3 coding DNA: TGTGCCTGGGGGGCGGGACTAGCTTTCACAGATACGCAGTATTTT. Its translation is CAWGAGLAFTDTQYF.

The gene calls are TRBV30 and TRBJ1-5; 8 bases agree with TRBD1. The V and J ends lost 1 base and 6 bases, in that order; junction bases with no gene match: 2. The CDR3 has 13 amino acids. The germline V gene encodes CDR1 GTSNPN and CDR2 SVGIG (reference sequence). The CDR3 is CAWSATGGQPQHF. CDR3 nucleotide sequence: TGTGCCTGGAGTGCCACAGGGGGTCAGCCCCAGCATTTT.

V and J are TRBV9 and TRBJ1-2; 7 bases align to TRBD1. The CDR3 has 15 amino acids. V lost 3 bases and J lost 1; bases outside the gene matches: 6. From germline, CDR1 is SGDLS and CDR2 YYNGEE. CDR3 DNA sequence: TGTGCCAGCAGCGCCGTAGGGGGCTATAACTATGGCTACACCTTC. Translating gives CASSAVGGYNYGYTF.

The rearrangement joins TRBV7-9 to TRBJ2-1; the match to TRBD2 covers 14 bases. J gave up 15 bases and V 5 bases, and 15 bases lay outside the gene matches. The CDR3 is made up of 16 amino acids. CDR1 is SEHNR, CDR2 FQNEAQ, per germline (reference sequence). This CDR3 is CASSAEGTSGGPKGFF. CDR3 nucleotide sequence: TGTGCCAGCAGCGCAGAGGGGACTAGCGGGGGCCCGAAGGGGTTCTTC.